The 6 T cell receptor beta chains given below trace back to one sample, sequenced in a study of a mutant IDH1 vaccine in newly diagnosed glioma. Time point noted: week 47, end of study. Topical imiquimod was applied with each vaccine dose, which held 300 ug of mutant IDH1 20-mer peptide. Their antigens remain unidentified. This table comes from immunoSEQ multiplex PCR, and its TCRdb copy is limited to in-frame clones, with some not included. Of about 94,000 clones listed, under 90% are singletons. The sequences come from PBMCs, collected from a glioma patient whose treatment included an IDH1 peptide vaccine. Receptor source: a woman between 50 and 59 years old with glioma.

The chain joins TRBV5-1 to TRBJ2-7; D remains unclear. This CDR3 has 14 amino acids. V was pared by 4 bases and J by 7 bases, with 18 bases between. The V gene's germline CDR1 is SGHRS and CDR2 YFSETQ. The CDR3 loop reads CASSPERIGREQYF. CDR3 nucleotide sequence: TGCGCCAGCAGCCCCGAACGGATTGGGCGAGAGCAGTACTTC.

The genes are TRBV27 and TRBJ1-5, with D possibly TRBD1 on 5 matching bases. Trimming removed 1 base from V and 2 bases from J, with 9 bases in between. Germline V CDR1 and CDR2: MNHEY, SMNVEV (reference sequence). The CDR3 length is 15 residues. The CDR3 sequence: CASSLFGGGNQPQHF. In nucleotides, the CDR3 is TGTGCCAGCAGTTTATTCGGGGGAGGCAATCAGCCCCAGCATTTT.

The V gene is TRBV5-4, the J gene TRBJ2-5, with 11 bases identical to TRBD2. Germline V gives CDR1 SGHNT, CDR2 YYREEE (reference sequence). CDR3 size: 14 residues. With 2 bases clipped from V and 9 bases from J, the junction kept 6 bases outside the gene matches. CDR3 sequence reads: CASSFPGLAEPQYF. DNA of the CDR3: TGTGCCAGCAGCTTTCCGGGACTAGCGGAACCCCAGTACTTC.

The genes are TRBV5-4 and TRBJ1-2, with D perhaps matching TRBD1 (5 bases). CDR1 SGHNT and CDR2 YYREEE come from the germline V gene (reference sequence). The CDR3 runs to 13 residues. Trimming removed 4 bases from V and 7 bases from J, with 14 bases in between. CDR3 protein: CASSTGGSGGYTF. In DNA, the CDR3 is TGTGCCAGCAGCACAGGAGGTTCGGGTGGCTACACCTTC.

The chain joins TRBV7-8 to TRBJ2-2, with a weak D call TRBD1 (5 bases). From germline, CDR1 is SGHVS and CDR2 FQNEAQ. Deletions cut 1 base from V and 6 bases from J, with 9 bases between. This CDR3 contains 14 residues. CDR3 in DNA: TGTGCCAGCAGCTTAGTGACAGTCCCCGGGGAGCTGTTTTTT. It translates to CASSLVTVPGELFF. Drawing the rest from reference TRBV7-8 and TRBJ2-2, the complete variable domain is GAGVSQSPRYKVAKRGQDVALRCDPISGHVSLFWYQQALGQGPEFLTYFQNEAQLDKSGLPSDRFFAERPEGSVSTLKIQRTQQEDSAVYLCASSLVTVPGELFFGEGSRLTVL.

The rearrangement uses TRBV4-2 and TRBJ2-6; tentatively, D is TRBD2 (5 bases). Trimming took off 1 base at V and 0 bases at J, with 19 bases between the two ends. The CDR3 consists of 20 residues. The V gene's germline CDR1 is LGHNA and CDR2 YNFKEQ. The CDR3 loop reads CASSQVEGGPKISGANVLTF. The DNA of the CDR3 is TGTGCCAGCAGCCAAGTTGAGGGCGGCCCTAAGATCTCTGGGGCCAACGTCCTGACTTTC.